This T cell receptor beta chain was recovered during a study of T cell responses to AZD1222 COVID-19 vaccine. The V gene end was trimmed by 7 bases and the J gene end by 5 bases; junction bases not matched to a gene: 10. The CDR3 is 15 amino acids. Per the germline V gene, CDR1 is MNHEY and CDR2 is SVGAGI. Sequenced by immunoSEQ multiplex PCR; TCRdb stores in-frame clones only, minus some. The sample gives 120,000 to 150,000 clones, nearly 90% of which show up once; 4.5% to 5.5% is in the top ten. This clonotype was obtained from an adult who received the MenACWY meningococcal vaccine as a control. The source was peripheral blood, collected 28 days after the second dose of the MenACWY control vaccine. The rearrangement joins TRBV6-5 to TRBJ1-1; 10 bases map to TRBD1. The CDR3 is CASTTPGTGVTEAFF. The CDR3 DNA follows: TGTGCCAGCACCACCCCCGGGACAGGGGTTACTGAAGCTTTCTTT.